This passage covers 25 T cell receptor beta chains from one sample sequenced in a study of graft-versus-host responses after intestinal transplantation (TCRdb year 2021). These TCRs' antigens remain unknown. The meaning of the sample's time point label: cells obtained before transplantation from donor or recipient. The library was produced with the immunoSEQ multiplex PCR assay. TCRdb mirrors the immuneACCESS table, restricted to in-frame sequences. Some clones are absent from its copies; in checked studies, under half trace to an unresolved V gene, and the reason for the others is unknown. A total of fewer than 95,000 clones appear in this sample, 85% to 95% of them only once. The ten biggest clones cover about 0.44% of the sample. The starting material was unstimulated CD8+ T cells sorted from spleen or lymph node cells, obtained before transplant. These receptors came from a human donor who was the organ donor for an intestinal transplant.

V and J are TRBV13 and TRBJ2-1, with 9 bases that match TRBD2. This CDR3 has 15 residues. The V gene end was trimmed by 8 bases and the J gene end by 8 bases; junction bases not matched to a gene: 13. The V gene's germline CDR1 is PRHDT and CDR2 FYEKMQ (reference sequence). The DNA of the CDR3 is TGTGCCAGCGGAATAGCGGGGGACTCCCTCGATGAGCAGTTCTTC. The encoded protein is CASGIAGDSLDEQFF.

This CDR3 is CASTRTSTDTQYF. CDR3 bases: TGTGCCAGTACGAGGACTTCCACAGATACGCAGTATTTT. The V and J genes are TRBV9 and TRBJ2-3; D may be TRBD2 (5 bases). The CDR3 consists of 13 residues. Germline V gene lookup returns CDR1 SGDLS and CDR2 YYNGEE. V was shortened by 8 bases and J by 2 bases, with 12 bases between the two germline ends.

The chain uses TRBV5-6 and TRBJ2-7; weak D call: TRBD1 (6 bases). V lost 0 bases and J 0 bases, leaving 13 bases between the germline ends. The CDR3 has 16 residues. Germline V gene data show CDR1 as SGHDT and CDR2 as YYEEEE. The CDR3 protein is CASSLVTGPYSYEQYF. CDR3 coding DNA: TGTGCCAGCAGCTTGGTCACAGGGCCCTACTCCTACGAGCAGTACTTC.

The J gene is TRBJ2-7, the V gene TRBV7-9; 7 bases agree with TRBD1. The CDR3 is 14 residues long. Per germline, CDR1 SEHNR and CDR2 FQNEAQ (reference sequence). Unmatched junction bases numbered 9, after V lost 5 bases and J lost 5 bases. CDR3 amino acids: CASSPPTGPHEQYF. In DNA, the CDR3 is TGTGCCAGCAGCCCACCGACAGGGCCACACGAGCAGTACTTC.

The chain couples TRBV28 to TRBJ2-7; 10 positions agree with TRBD1. The J segment lost 4 bases and the V segment lost 8 bases, leaving 8 bases of the junction unmatched. This CDR3 has 14 residues. CDR1 is MDHEN and CDR2 is SYDVKM in the germline V gene. CDR3 sequence: CASLRDRGMYEQYF. The CDR3 DNA reads TGTGCCAGCCTCCGGGACAGGGGCATGTACGAGCAGTACTTC.

The CDR3, as DNA: TGTGCCAGCACCCCCGCCCGGGTCCGCACAGATACGCAGTATTTT. This translates into CASTPARVRTDTQYF. The genes are TRBV7-8 and TRBJ2-3; no reliable D call. The V end lost 7 bases, the J end lost 1 base, and 15 bases lay between the germline ends. Germline CDR1 is SGHVS and CDR2 is FQNEAQ. CDR3 length equals 15 residues.

The chain couples TRBV7-2 to TRBJ1-2; no definite D call. The CDR3 consists of 14 residues. V gave up 1 base and J gave up 4 bases, with 10 bases separating them. Per germline, CDR1 SGHTA and CDR2 FQGNSA. CDR3 in DNA: TGTGCCAGCAGCTTAGATCGGGTTAGCTATGGCTACACCTTC. As protein: CASSLDRVSYGYTF.

This rearrangement joins TRBV5-5 to TRBJ2-7, with TRBD1 identical over 10 bases. Germline lookup yields CDR1 SGHKS and CDR2 YYEKEE (reference sequence). The V gene end was trimmed by 3 bases and the J gene end by 0 bases; junction bases not matched to a gene: 0. This CDR3 is 14 amino acids long. In nucleotides, the CDR3 is TGTGCCAGCAGCTGGGACAGGGGCTCCTACGAGCAGTACTTC. Its translation is CASSWDRGSYEQYF.

V and J are TRBV6-1 and TRBJ2-1; D unresolved. V dropped 3 bases and J dropped 12 bases, with 15 bases sitting between them. The CDR3 totals 13 residues. CDR1 is MNHNS and CDR2 is SASEGT in the germline V gene. DNA for the CDR3: TGTGCCAGCAGTGACCTATCGACAATCGGGCAGTTCTTC. Protein sequence: CASSDLSTIGQFF.

This CDR3 reads CASSSSLGAENSPLHF. CDR3 DNA sequence: TGTGCCAGCAGTTCCTCTTTGGGGGCAGAGAATTCACCCCTCCACTTT. V is TRBV6-5 and J is TRBJ1-6; weak D call: TRBD1 (6 bases). This CDR3 has 16 residues. Germline V gene lookup returns CDR1 MNHEY and CDR2 SVGAGI. V was clipped by 4 bases and J by 7 bases, with 17 bases between them.

This chain joins TRBV2 and TRBJ2-7, with D maybe TRBD1 (5 bases). This CDR3 spans 12 amino acids. Germline CDR1 reads SNHLY; CDR2 reads FYNNEI. V lost 4 bases to trimming and J lost 4 bases, with 8 bases between them. The CDR3 is CASSARAYEQYF. CDR3 nucleotides: TGTGCCAGCAGTGCCAGGGCATACGAGCAGTACTTC.

This chain uses TRBV4-1 with TRBJ1-2; D unresolved. The V end lost 1 base, the J end lost 1 base, and 10 bases lay between the germline ends. The germline CDR1 and CDR2 sequences are MGHRA and YSYEKL. The CDR3 is 15 residues long. The CDR3 region is CASSQVYDFNYGYTF. The CDR3 DNA follows: TGCGCCAGCAGCCAAGTTTATGACTTTAACTATGGCTACACCTTC.

This chain uses TRBV5-5 with TRBJ2-5; D is perhaps TRBD1 (5 bases). V lost 3 bases and J lost 3, with 12 bases in between. This CDR3 has 14 amino acids. Germline-derived CDR1 and CDR2 are SGHKS and YYEKEE (reference sequence). The CDR3 reads CASSSTLGEETQYF. Here the CDR3 DNA reads TGTGCCAGCAGCTCCACCCTAGGGGAAGAGACCCAGTACTTC. The complete variable domain, with remaining parts taken from reference TRBV5-5 and TRBJ2-5, reads DAGVTQSPTHLIKTRGQQVTLRCSPISGHKSVSWYQQVLGQGPQFIFQYYEKEERGRGNFPDRFSARQFPNYSSELNVNALLLGDSALYLCASSSTLGEETQYFGPGTRLLVL.

This sequence joins TRBV5-4 and TRBJ1-2, with a weak D call TRBD1 (6 bases). V dropped 0 bases and J dropped 1 base, with 10 bases sitting between them. CDR3 length: 15 residues. CDR1 is SGHNT, CDR2 YYREEE, per germline (reference sequence). As DNA, the CDR3 is TGTGCCAGCAGCTTGGACGGGACAATTAACTATGGCTACACCTTC. This encodes CASSLDGTINYGYTF.

This clone was detected only once. The rearrangement uses TRBV5-5 and TRBJ1-1; D is unresolved. Germline CDR1 reads SGHKS; CDR2 reads YYEKEE (reference sequence). V was shortened by 4 bases and J by 5 bases, with 18 bases between the two germline ends. CDR3 length: 15 residues. The CDR3 spells CASSPNPQTETEAFF. The CDR3 nucleotides are TGTGCCAGCAGCCCTAATCCGCAGACTGAGACTGAAGCTTTCTTT. Together with reference TRBV5-5 and TRBJ1-1, the CDR3 gives the full variable domain: DAGVTQSPTHLIKTRGQQVTLRCSPISGHKSVSWYQQVLGQGPQFIFQYYEKEERGRGNFPDRFSARQFPNYSSELNVNALLLGDSALYLCASSPNPQTETEAFFGQGTRLTVV.

To note about this clone: This specimen includes other DNA sequences encoding the same CDR3. The V gene is TRBV9, the J gene TRBJ1-1, with D possibly being TRBD1 (5 bases). This CDR3 comprises 15 residues. CDR1 is SGDLS and CDR2 is YYNGEE in the germline V gene. Trimming removed 0 bases from V and 2 bases from J, with 11 bases in between. Here the CDR3 DNA reads TGTGCCAGCAGCGTAGGGTCGGGGGTTAACACTGAAGCTTTCTTT. As protein: CASSVGSGVNTEAFF.

The rearrangement links TRBV9 to TRBJ2-3; D is undetermined. Germline CDR1 is SGDLS and CDR2 is YYNGEE. The CDR3 totals 13 residues. Trimming took off 3 bases at V and 0 bases at J, with 5 bases between the two ends. The CDR3 reads CASSATSTDTQYF. CDR3 DNA sequence: TGTGCCAGCAGCGCCACTAGCACAGATACGCAGTATTTT.

This chain joins TRBV11-1 and TRBJ2-5, with D unresolved. CDR1 and CDR2 from the germline V gene are SGHAT and FQDESV (reference sequence). The CDR3 runs 13 residues. V lost 1 base and J 5 bases, leaving 8 bases between the germline ends. The CDR3 region has the DNA TGTGCCAGCAGCTTAGGCCCGGGTGAGACCCAGTACTTC. Encoded protein: CASSLGPGETQYF.

The J gene is TRBJ1-5, the V gene TRBV29-1; 7 bases fit TRBD1. Per the germline V gene, CDR1 is SQVTM and CDR2 is ANQGSEA. V was pared by 6 bases and J by 4 bases, with 6 bases of the junction left unmatched. This CDR3 comprises 13 residues. CDR3: CSVLGQRNQPQHF. Written as DNA, the CDR3 is TGCAGCGTCCTGGGACAGCGGAATCAGCCCCAGCATTTT.

CDR3 bases: TGCGCCAGCAGCCAAGCCCCCCAACATGCCATGAACACTGAAGCTTTCTTT. It encodes CASSQAPQHAMNTEAFF. The chain joins TRBV4-1 to TRBJ1-1; D gene uncertain. CDR3 length: 17 residues. The V and J ends lost 1 base and 0 bases respectively, with 15 bases between them. Germline CDR1 reads MGHRA; CDR2 reads YSYEKL.

The chain is built from TRBV28 and TRBJ2-5; no clear D. The J call could be wrong; TRBJ2-7 is a better fit for the DNA end. The CDR3 runs to 13 residues. Germline CDR1 reads MDHEN; CDR2 reads SYDVKM. CDR3 nucleotides: TGTGCCAGCAGTACACTATTTCCCTACGAGCAGTACTTC. It translates to CASSTLFPYEQYF.

V is TRBV6-5 and J is TRBJ1-1; 7 nucleotides agree with TRBD1. Losses at the gene ends were 4 bases for V and 4 bases for J; bases not matched to a gene: 3. CDR1 and CDR2 from the germline V gene are MNHEY and SVGAGI. CDR3 length equals 13 residues. The CDR3 loop reads CASSFRQGTEAFF. Written as DNA, the CDR3 is TGTGCCAGCAGTTTTCGACAGGGCACTGAAGCTTTCTTT.

V usage is TRBV7-2 and J usage is TRBJ2-7; 8 positions match TRBD1. The V gene's germline CDR1 is SGHTA and CDR2 FQGNSA. The CDR3 extends over 15 amino acids. J gave up 3 bases and V 1 base, and 5 bases lay outside the gene matches. CDR3 residues: CASSLVGQGLYEQYF. In DNA, the CDR3 is TGTGCCAGCAGCTTAGTAGGACAGGGCCTCTACGAGCAGTACTTC.

The chain's CDR3 is CASSQDRLGKTQYF. The CDR3 DNA follows: TGTGCCAGCAGCCAAGACCGACTAGGGAAGACCCAGTACTTC. This sequence joins TRBV5-4 and TRBJ2-5; TRBD2 is a possible D gene (6 bases). Trimming removed 4 bases from V and 6 bases from J, with 16 bases in between. This CDR3 region has 14 residues. Germline lookup yields CDR1 SGHNT and CDR2 YYREEE (reference sequence). The full variable domain, rest sourced from reference TRBV5-4 and TRBJ2-5, is ETGVTQSPTHLIKTRGQQVTLRCSSQSGHNTVSWYQQALGQGPQFIFQYYREEENGRGNFPPRFSGLQFPNYSSELNVNALELDDSALYLCASSQDRLGKTQYFGPGTRLLVL.

The rearrangement joins TRBV7-2 to TRBJ1-4; the match to TRBD1 covers 7 bases. The J segment lost 4 bases and the V segment lost 5 bases, leaving 7 bases of the junction unmatched. The CDR3 runs 15 residues. Germline CDR1 is SGHTA and CDR2 is FQGNSA. CDR3 bases: TGTGCCAGCAGCCCCCGACAGGGTTTTAATGAAAAACTGTTTTTT. This gives the protein CASSPRQGFNEKLFF.